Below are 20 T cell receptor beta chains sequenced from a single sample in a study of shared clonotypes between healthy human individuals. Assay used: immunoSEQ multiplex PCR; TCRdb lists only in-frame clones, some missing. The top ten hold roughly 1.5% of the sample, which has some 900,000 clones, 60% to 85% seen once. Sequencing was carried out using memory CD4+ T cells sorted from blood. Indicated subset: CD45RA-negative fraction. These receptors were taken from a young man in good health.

CDR3 in amino acids: CASSVTEISSGANVLTF. CDR3 in DNA: TGTGCCAGCAGCGTGACAGAAATTTCCTCTGGGGCCAACGTCCTGACTTTC. The chain is built from TRBV7-9 and TRBJ2-6; the D gene is possibly TRBD1 (5 bases). V lost 5 bases, J lost 0 bases, and 14 bases lay in between. The CDR3 contains 17 residues. CDR1 and CDR2 from the germline V gene are SEHNR and FQNEAQ (reference sequence).

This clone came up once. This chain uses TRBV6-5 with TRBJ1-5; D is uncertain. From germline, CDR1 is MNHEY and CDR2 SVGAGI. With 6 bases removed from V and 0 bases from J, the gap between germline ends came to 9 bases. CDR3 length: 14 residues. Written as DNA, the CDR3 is TGTGCCAGCAGCCCCAGTTCTAGCAATCAGCCCCAGCATTTT. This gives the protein CASSPSSSNQPQHF.

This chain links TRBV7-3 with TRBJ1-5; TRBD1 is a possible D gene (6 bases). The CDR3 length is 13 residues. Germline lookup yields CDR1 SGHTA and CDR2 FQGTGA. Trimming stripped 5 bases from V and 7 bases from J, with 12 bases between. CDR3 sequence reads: CASSAGARQPQHF. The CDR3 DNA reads TGTGCCAGCAGCGCGGGGGCAAGGCAGCCCCAGCATTTT.

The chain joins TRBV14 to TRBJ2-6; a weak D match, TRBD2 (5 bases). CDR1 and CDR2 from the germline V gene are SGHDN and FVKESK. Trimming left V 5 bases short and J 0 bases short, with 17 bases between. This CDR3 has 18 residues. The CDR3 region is CASSKYRGSSSGANVLTF. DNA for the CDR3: TGTGCCAGCAGCAAATACCGGGGATCGAGCTCTGGGGCCAACGTCCTGACTTTC.

CDR3 sequence reads: CASSRTGRSTDTQYF. The CDR3 DNA is TGTGCCAGCAGTCGGACAGGGCGAAGCACAGATACGCAGTATTTT. The chain links TRBV7-2 to TRBJ2-3, with 8 bases that match TRBD1. V lost 6 bases to trimming and J lost 0 bases; unmatched junction nucleotides: 5. The length of the CDR3 is 15 residues. CDR1 SGHTA and CDR2 FQGNSA come from the germline V gene.

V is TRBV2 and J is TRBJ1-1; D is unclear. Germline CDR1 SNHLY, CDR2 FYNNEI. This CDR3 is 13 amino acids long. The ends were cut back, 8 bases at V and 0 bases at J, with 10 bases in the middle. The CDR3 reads CASAIALNTEAFF. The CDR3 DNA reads TGTGCCAGCGCGATTGCGTTGAACACTGAAGCTTTCTTT.

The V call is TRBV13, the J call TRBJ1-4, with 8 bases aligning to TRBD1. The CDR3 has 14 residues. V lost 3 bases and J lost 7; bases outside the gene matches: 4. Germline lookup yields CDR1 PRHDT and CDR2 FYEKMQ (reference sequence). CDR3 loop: CASSLDRDGEKLFF. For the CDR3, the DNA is TGTGCCAGCAGCTTGGACAGGGATGGTGAAAAACTGTTTTTT.

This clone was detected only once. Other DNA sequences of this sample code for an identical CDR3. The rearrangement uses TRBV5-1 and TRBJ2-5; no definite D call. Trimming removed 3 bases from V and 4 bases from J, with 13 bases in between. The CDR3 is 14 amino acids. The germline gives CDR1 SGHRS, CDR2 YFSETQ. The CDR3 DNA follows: TGCGCCAGCAGCTCCGGGCGTTTGGGAGAGACCCAGTACTTC. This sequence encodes CASSSGRLGETQYF.

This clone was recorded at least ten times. Written as DNA, the CDR3 is TGTGCCTGGTCTGGGGGCATGAACACTGAAGCTTTCTTT. Its protein is CAWSGGMNTEAFF. The J gene is TRBJ1-1, the V gene TRBV30; perhaps TRBD1 as D (6 bases). This CDR3 is 13 amino acids long. Per the germline V gene, CDR1 is GTSNPN and CDR2 is SVGIG (reference sequence). V dropped 5 bases and J dropped 0 bases, with 10 bases sitting between them.

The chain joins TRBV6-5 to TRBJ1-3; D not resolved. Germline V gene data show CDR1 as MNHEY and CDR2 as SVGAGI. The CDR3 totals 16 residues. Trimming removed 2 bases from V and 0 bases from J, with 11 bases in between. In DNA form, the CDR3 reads TGTGCCAGCAGTTACAGGACTCCGAGCTCTGGAAACACCATATATTTT. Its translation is CASSYRTPSSGNTIYF.

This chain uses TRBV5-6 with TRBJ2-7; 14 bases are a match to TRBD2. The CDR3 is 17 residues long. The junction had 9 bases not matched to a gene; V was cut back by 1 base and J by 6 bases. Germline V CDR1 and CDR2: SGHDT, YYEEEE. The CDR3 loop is CASSLRLAGGPRFEQYF. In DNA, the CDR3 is TGTGCCAGCAGCTTGCGACTAGCGGGAGGGCCCCGTTTCGAGCAGTACTTC.

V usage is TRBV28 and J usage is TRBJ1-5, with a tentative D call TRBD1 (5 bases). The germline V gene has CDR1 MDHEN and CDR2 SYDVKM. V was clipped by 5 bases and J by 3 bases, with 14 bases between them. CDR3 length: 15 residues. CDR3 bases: TGTGCCAGCAGTCCTGGCAGGGCATTCAATCAGCCCCAGCATTTT. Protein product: CASSPGRAFNQPQHF.

In DNA form, the CDR3 reads TGTGCCAGCAGTACCCGGACAGGGTCGGGGGAAAAACTGTTTTTT. It specifies CASSTRTGSGEKLFF. The gene calls are TRBV27 and TRBJ1-4; 8 bases fit TRBD1. The length of the CDR3 is 15 residues. J gave up 8 bases and V 5 bases, and 10 bases lay outside the gene matches. Germline CDR1 is MNHEY and CDR2 is SMNVEV (reference sequence).

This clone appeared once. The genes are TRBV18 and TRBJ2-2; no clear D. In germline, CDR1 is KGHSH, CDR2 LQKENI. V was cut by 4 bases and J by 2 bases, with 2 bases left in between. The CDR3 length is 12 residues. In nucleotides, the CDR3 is TGTGCCAGCTCACTAAACACCGGGGAGCTGTTTTTT. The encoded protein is CASSLNTGELFF.

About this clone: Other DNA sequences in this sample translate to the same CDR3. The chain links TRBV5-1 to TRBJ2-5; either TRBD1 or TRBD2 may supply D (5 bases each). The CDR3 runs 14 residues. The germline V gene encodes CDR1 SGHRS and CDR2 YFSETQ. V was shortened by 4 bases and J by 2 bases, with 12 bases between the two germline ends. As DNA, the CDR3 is TGCGCCAGCAGCCCTGGGGGAGAGCAAGAGACCCAGTACTTC. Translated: CASSPGGEQETQYF.

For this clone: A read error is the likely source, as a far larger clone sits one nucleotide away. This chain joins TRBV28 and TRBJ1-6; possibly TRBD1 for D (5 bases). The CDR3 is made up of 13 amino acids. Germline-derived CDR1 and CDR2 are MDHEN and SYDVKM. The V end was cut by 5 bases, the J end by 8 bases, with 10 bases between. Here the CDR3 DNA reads TGTGCCAGCAGTCTAGAGACAGATTCACCCCTCCACTTT. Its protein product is CASSLETDSPLHF.

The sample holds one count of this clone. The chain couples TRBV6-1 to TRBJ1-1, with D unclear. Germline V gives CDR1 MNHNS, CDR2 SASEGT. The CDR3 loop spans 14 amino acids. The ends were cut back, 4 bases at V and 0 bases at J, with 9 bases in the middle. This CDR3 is CASSVNGMNTEAFF. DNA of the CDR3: TGTGCCAGCAGTGTTAATGGGATGAACACTGAAGCTTTCTTT.

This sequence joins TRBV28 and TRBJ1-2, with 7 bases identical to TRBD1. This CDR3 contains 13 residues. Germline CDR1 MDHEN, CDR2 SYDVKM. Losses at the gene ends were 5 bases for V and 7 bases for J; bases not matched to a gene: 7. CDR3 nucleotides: TGTGCCAGCAGTCCCAGACAGGGTCGTGGCTACACCTTC. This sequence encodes CASSPRQGRGYTF.

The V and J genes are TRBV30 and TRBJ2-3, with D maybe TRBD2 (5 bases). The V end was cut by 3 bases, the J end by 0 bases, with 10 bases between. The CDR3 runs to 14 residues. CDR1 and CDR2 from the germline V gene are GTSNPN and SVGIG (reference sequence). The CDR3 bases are TGTGCCTGGAGAAGGGAGCGGAGCACAGATACGCAGTATTTT. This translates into CAWRRERSTDTQYF. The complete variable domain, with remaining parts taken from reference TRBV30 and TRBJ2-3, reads SQTIHQWPATLVQPVGSPLSLECTVEGTSNPNLYWYRQAAGRGLQLLFYSVGIGQISSEVPQNLSASRPQDRQFILSSKKLLLSDSGFYLCAWRRERSTDTQYFGPGTRLTVL.

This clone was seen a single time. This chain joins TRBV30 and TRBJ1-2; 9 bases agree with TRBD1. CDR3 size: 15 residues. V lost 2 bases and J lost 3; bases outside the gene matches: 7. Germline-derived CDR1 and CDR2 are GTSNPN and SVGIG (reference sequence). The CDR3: CAWSRGTGTYYGYTF. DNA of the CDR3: TGTGCCTGGAGTAGGGGGACAGGGACCTACTATGGCTACACCTTC.